The 30 T cell receptor beta chains listed next were all sequenced from one sample in a study of breast tumors, draining lymph nodes, adjacent tissues. Breast cancer patients provided tissue from their axillary draining lymph nodes. One entry per CDR3 protein results from TCRdb running MiXCR on the multiplex PCR reads. The repertoire holds more than 100,000 distinct CDR3 sequences, with 20% to 25% as singletons. The sequenced sample consisted of axillary lymph node tissue. These receptor sequences come from a female donor with breast cancer. Some clones in this sample may be carry-over from other donors' samples.

This clonotype was recorded once. With a much larger clone just one base away, this may be a read error. The conserved phenylalanine or tryptophan normally closing the CDR3 is absent here, so this likely arose from a read error. The J gene is TRBJ2-3, the V gene TRBV19; perhaps TRBD2 as D (5 bases). In germline, CDR1 is LNHDA, CDR2 SQIVND (reference sequence). This CDR3 is 15 amino acids long. Trimming shortened V by 2 bases and J by 1 base, and 10 bases separated the two germline ends. The CDR3 nucleotides read TGTGCCAGTAGTATATTCAGCGGACGCACAGATACGCAGTATCTT. It yields the protein CASSIFSGRTDTQYL.

This clonotype was counted between two and nine times. Relative to the germline gene, one junction end is altered; a read error may explain this. The CDR3 loop is CASGGTRDNEQLF. CDR3 sequence (DNA): TGTGCCAGCGGCGGGACTAGGGACAATGAGCAGCTCTTC. The chain couples TRBV6-1 to TRBJ2-1, with 8 nucleotides matching TRBD2. The CDR3 sequence is 13 residues long. Looked up from germline, CDR1 is MNHNS and CDR2 is SASEGT.

At least ten counts were recorded for this clonotype. The genes are TRBV29-1 and TRBJ2-5, with TRBD2 identical over 12 bases. This CDR3 contains 14 residues. From germline, CDR1 is SQVTM and CDR2 ANQGSEA. Unmatched junction bases numbered 0, after V lost 0 bases and J lost 4 bases. CDR3: CSVEEGLAGETQYF. DNA of the CDR3: TGCAGCGTTGAAGAGGGACTAGCGGGAGAGACCCAGTACTTC.

This clonotype was observed a few times. The chain is built from TRBV4-1 and TRBJ2-5; D not resolved. This CDR3 has 16 amino acids. V lost 1 base to trimming and J lost 5 bases, with 17 bases between them. Germline CDR1 MGHRA, CDR2 YSYEKL. The CDR3 sequence is CASSQGATDVMETQYF. In DNA, the CDR3 is TGCGCCAGCAGCCAAGGGGCCACGGACGTCATGGAGACCCAGTACTTC.

The chain joins TRBV5-1 to TRBJ2-3; 9 positions match TRBD2. This CDR3 comprises 17 residues. The junction had 16 bases not matched to a gene; V was cut back by 4 bases and J by 7 bases. Germline values: CDR1 SGHRS, CDR2 YFSETQ. This CDR3 is CASSASTSGPSPNTQYF. As DNA, the CDR3 is TGCGCCAGCAGCGCCTCTACTAGCGGGCCATCTCCAAATACGCAGTATTTT. The whole variable domain, remainder taken from reference TRBV5-1 and TRBJ2-3, is KAGVTQTPRYLIKTRGQQVTLSCSPISGHRSVSWYQQTPGQGLQFLFEYFSETQRNKGNFPGRFSGRQFSNSRSEMNVSTLELGDSALYLCASSASTSGPSPNTQYFGPGTRLTVL.

The rearrangement links TRBV28 to TRBJ2-7, with D perhaps matching TRBD2 (5 bases). The CDR3 contains 17 residues. Germline-derived CDR1 and CDR2 are MDHEN and SYDVKM. V was cut by 6 bases and J by 5 bases, with 26 bases left in between. CDR3 loop: CASSPPRGSARPNEQYF. CDR3 DNA: TGTGCCAGCAGCCCCCCGCGTGGGAGCGCTCGGCCTAACGAGCAGTACTTC.

This clonotype was counted at least ten times. The V gene is TRBV5-6, the J gene TRBJ2-7; D is ambiguous. Looked up from germline, CDR1 is SGHDT and CDR2 is YYEEEE. The CDR3 spans 14 residues. The V end lost 4 bases, the J end lost 3 bases, and 14 bases lay between the germline ends. CDR3: CASSKLAVNYEQYF. DNA of the CDR3: TGTGCCAGCAGCAAATTAGCTGTTAACTACGAGCAGTACTTC.

On this clonotype itself: This CDR3 is missing its conserved last phenylalanine or tryptophan, likely due to a read error. V gene TRBV28 combines with J gene TRBJ2-7; 12 nucleotides match TRBD2. The junction had 2 bases not matched to a gene; V was cut back by 7 bases and J by 4 bases. The CDR3 has 13 residues. Germline-derived CDR1 and CDR2 are MDHEN and SYDVKM. For the CDR3, the DNA is TGTGCCAGCACGACTAGCGGGGGATACGAGCAGTACCTC. Its translation is CASTTSGGYEQYL.

This clonotype was recorded at least ten times. J is TRBJ2-3 and V is TRBV9; weak D call: TRBD2 (5 bases). The germline gives CDR1 SGDLS, CDR2 YYNGEE. This CDR3 has 14 amino acids. The V gene lost 0 bases and the J gene lost 6 bases, with 11 bases spanning the gap. In DNA form, the CDR3 reads TGTGCCAGCAGCGTAGGTAGTAGCGTTGATACGCAGTATTTT. This codes for CASSVGSSVDTQYF.

This clonotype occurred many times. CDR3 in DNA: TGTGCCAGCAGTTTTTATCAGGGGCGCAATGAGCAGTTCTTC. It specifies CASSFYQGRNEQFF. The gene calls are TRBV12-3 or TRBV12-4 and TRBJ2-1, with a tentative D call TRBD1 (6 bases). V lost 3 bases and J lost 6, with 12 bases in between. The CDR3 covers 14 residues.

Concerning this clonotype: This may arise from a read error, as a much more abundant clone is one base away. This chain connects TRBV3-1 to TRBJ2-7; TRBD2 matches 12 bases. V gave up 7 bases and J gave up 7 bases; unmatched junction bases: 17. Germline CDR1 is LGHDT and CDR2 is YNNKEL (reference sequence). The CDR3 is made up of 17 amino acids. CDR3 nucleotides: TGTGCCAGCAACCGCGGCCTACTAGCGGGAGGTTCAGGGGAGCAGTACTTC. The encoded protein is CASNRGLLAGGSGEQYF.

This clonotype came up many times. The genes are TRBV7-8 and TRBJ2-5; 7 nucleotides align to TRBD1. V lost 5 bases and J lost 4; bases outside the gene matches: 19. CDR1 is SGHVS, CDR2 FQNEAQ, per germline. The CDR3 contains 18 residues. CDR3 DNA: TGTGCCAGCAGCCTAGTCACGAGGGGGCAGCGTCAGCGAGAGACCCAGTACTTC. Protein product: CASSLVTRGQRQRETQYF.

This clonotype was recorded a few times. The V call is TRBV30, the J call TRBJ1-5; a possible D gene is TRBD1 (5 bases). There are 17 residues in the CDR3. Germline assignment: CDR1 GTSNPN and CDR2 SVGIG (reference sequence). Trimming shortened V by 1 base and J by 0 bases, and 16 bases separated the two germline ends. The CDR3 nucleotides are TGTGCCTGGAGTGGGCAGGGTGCGAGTTATAGCAATCAGCCCCAGCATTTT. Translation gives CAWSGQGASYSNQPQHF. The full variable domain, completed using reference TRBV30 and TRBJ1-5, is SQTIHQWPATLVQPVGSPLSLECTVEGTSNPNLYWYRQAAGRGLQLLFYSVGIGQISSEVPQNLSASRPQDRQFILSSKKLLLSDSGFYLCAWSGQGASYSNQPQHFGDGTRLSIL.

The table lists this clonotype with many counts. This chain joins TRBV7-9 and TRBJ2-1, with TRBD2 matching over 11 bases. Losses at the gene ends were 5 bases for V and 7 bases for J; bases not matched to a gene: 10. This CDR3 is built from 16 residues. Germline V gene lookup returns CDR1 SEHNR and CDR2 FQNEAQ (reference sequence). CDR3 amino acids: CASSSSGTSGENEQFF. The CDR3 coding sequence is TGTGCCAGCAGCAGTTCCGGGACTAGCGGTGAAAATGAGCAGTTCTTC.

This clonotype was recorded at least ten times. The chain recombines TRBV4-1 with TRBJ2-5; a possible D gene is TRBD1 (5 bases). V gave up 1 base and J gave up 1 base, with 10 bases separating them. CDR1 MGHRA and CDR2 YSYEKL come from the germline V gene. CDR3 size: 15 residues. The CDR3 spells CASSQVQGPQETQYF. CDR3 nucleotides: TGCGCCAGCAGCCAAGTCCAGGGCCCCCAAGAGACCCAGTACTTC.

This clonotype was counted many times. This sequence joins TRBV6-5 and TRBJ2-3, with a tentative D call TRBD1 (6 bases). Germline CDR1 and CDR2: MNHEY and SVGAGI. This CDR3 spans 14 amino acids. Trimming took off 6 bases at V and 6 bases at J, with 16 bases between the two ends. The CDR3 DNA is TGTGCCAGCAGCGACGTGGGGGCGCTGGATACGCAGTATTTT. This gives the protein CASSDVGALDTQYF.

In its sample, this clonotype was seen many times. V is TRBV5-6 and J is TRBJ2-1; TRBD1 is a possible D gene (6 bases). Looked up from germline, CDR1 is SGHDT and CDR2 is YYEEEE. V was shortened by 4 bases and J by 2 bases, with 10 bases between the two germline ends. There are 14 residues in the CDR3. The CDR3 DNA reads as TGTGCCAGCAGCAGCGGACAGCCCTACAATGAGCAGTTCTTC. It is translated as CASSSGQPYNEQFF.

This clonotype was counted ten times or more. The chain joins TRBV19 to TRBJ2-6; possibly TRBD2 for D (5 bases). The CDR3 has 16 residues. Germline V CDR1 and CDR2: LNHDA, SQIVND (reference sequence). V was pared by 5 bases and J by 2 bases, with 13 bases between. The CDR3 region is CASSSPLRAGANVLTF. Here the CDR3 DNA reads TGTGCCAGTAGTTCCCCTTTGAGGGCTGGGGCCAACGTCCTGACTTTC. The complete variable domain, with remaining parts taken from reference TRBV19 and TRBJ2-6, reads DGGITQSPKYLFRKEGQNVTLSCEQNLNHDAMYWYRQDPGQGLRLIYYSQIVNDFQKGDIAEGYSVSREKKESFPLTVTSAQKNPTAFYLCASSSPLRAGANVLTFGAGSRLTVL.

This clonotype was found many times. V usage is TRBV5-6 and J usage is TRBJ1-4; D remains unclear. This CDR3 is built from 13 residues. Germline-derived CDR1 and CDR2 are SGHDT and YYEEEE. Trimming left V 10 bases short and J 7 bases short, with 17 bases between. The CDR3 region has the DNA TGTGCCCCCGAGGAGGCAGTCCTTGAAAAACTGTTTTTT. Its translation: CAPEEAVLEKLFF.

This clonotype was observed at least ten times. This chain uses TRBV3-1 with TRBJ1-6; 8 bases are a match to TRBD1. CDR3 length: 17 residues. CDR1 and CDR2 (germline): LGHDT, YNNKEL (reference sequence). V dropped 1 base and J dropped 4; count of bases not matched to a gene: 6. The CDR3 nucleotides read TGTGCCAGCAGCCAAGCACAGGGGGGATCGTATAATTCACCCCTCCACTTT. It yields the protein CASSQAQGGSYNSPLHF. Complete variable domain (other parts from reference TRBV3-1 and TRBJ1-6): DTAVSQTPKYLVTQMGNDKSIKCEQNLGHDTMYWYKQDSKKFLKIMFSYNNKELIINETVPNRFSPKSPDKAHLNLHINSLELGDSAVYFCASSQAQGGSYNSPLHFGNGTRLTVT.

This clonotype was recorded many times. The rearrangement joins TRBV9 to TRBJ1-2; 9 bases map to TRBD1. CDR1 is SGDLS, CDR2 YYNGEE, per germline. The CDR3 is 15 amino acids. V lost 3 bases to trimming and J lost 4 bases; unmatched junction nucleotides: 7. This CDR3 reads CASSERTGESYGYTF. For the CDR3, the DNA is TGTGCCAGCAGCGAGAGGACAGGGGAGAGCTATGGCTACACCTTC.

As regards this clonotype: This clone may be a read error of a much larger clone one base away. The chain carries TRBV11-2 and TRBJ2-7, with 8 nucleotides matching TRBD2. With V trimmed by 11 bases and J by 3 bases, 15 bases remained unmatched. The CDR3 length is 15 residues. Germline CDR1 is SGHAT and CDR2 is FQNNGV. CDR3 DNA sequence: TGTGCCGGCTCACTTGGACTAGCCTCCATCTACGAGCAGTACTTC. It specifies CAGSLGLASIYEQYF.

This clonotype was found many times. The gene calls are TRBV6-1 and TRBJ1-5; D is unresolved. Germline V lookup: CDR1 MNHNS, CDR2 SASEGT. This CDR3 is 15 amino acids long. Trimming took off 3 bases at V and 1 base at J, with 10 bases between the two ends. CDR3 in amino acids: CASSDGQQSNQPQHF. CDR3 bases: TGTGCCAGCAGTGACGGGCAGCAAAGCAATCAGCCCCAGCATTTT.

This clonotype was found many times. The V and J genes are TRBV19 and TRBJ2-1; D is undetermined. This CDR3 comprises 13 residues. V dropped 5 bases and J dropped 7 bases, with 12 bases sitting between them. Germline V lookup: CDR1 LNHDA, CDR2 SQIVND (reference sequence). CDR3 DNA sequence: TGTGCCAGTAGTTTCGGTGGAGTGAATGAGCAGTTCTTC. This gives the protein CASSFGGVNEQFF.

This clonotype was observed a few times. This chain uses TRBV2 with TRBJ2-7; D ambiguous. V was trimmed by 4 bases and J by 2 bases, leaving 6 bases between them. Per germline, CDR1 SNHLY and CDR2 FYNNEI. This CDR3 has 12 residues. The CDR3 DNA reads TGTGCCAGCAGTGCCCCCCCCTACGAGCAGTACTTC. Its translation: CASSAPPYEQYF.

This clonotype was picked up many times. The CDR3 loop is CSALAGSGDSPLHF. The CDR3 DNA reads TGCAGTGCTCTAGCAGGGAGTGGAGATTCACCCCTCCACTTT. V is TRBV20-1 and J is TRBJ1-6; possible D gene TRBD1, 5 bases. CDR3 length equals 14 residues. CDR1 and CDR2 from the germline V gene are DFQATT and SNEGSKA (reference sequence). V lost 5 bases to trimming and J lost 8 bases, with 16 bases between them.

This clonotype occurred many times. One end of the junction varies from germline; a read error may be responsible. The chain carries TRBV7-7 and TRBJ2-6; the D gene is possibly TRBD1 (6 bases). The CDR3 spans 14 residues. Germline assignment: CDR1 SSHAT and CDR2 FNYEAQ (reference sequence). CDR3 protein: CASSPYGGSNVLTF. The CDR3 DNA is TGTGCTAGCAGCCCGTATGGGGGCTCCAACGTCCTGACTTTC. The whole variable domain, remainder taken from reference TRBV7-7 and TRBJ2-6, is GAGVSQSPRYKVTKRGQDVTLRCDPISSHATLYWYQQALGQGPEFLTYFNYEAQPDKSGLPSDRFSAERPEGSISTLTIQRTEQRDSAMYRCASSPYGGSNVLTFGAGSRLTVL.

The rearrangement joins TRBV28 to TRBJ1-5; TRBD1 is a possible D gene (5 bases). Germline V gene lookup returns CDR1 MDHEN and CDR2 SYDVKM. CDR3 size: 15 residues. The V end was cut by 5 bases, the J end by 3 bases, with 14 bases between. The CDR3 is CASSVQENDNQPQHF. CDR3 DNA: TGTGCCAGCAGTGTACAGGAAAACGACAATCAGCCCCAGCATTTT. Combining the CDR3 with reference TRBV28 and TRBJ1-5 gives the whole variable domain DVKVTQSSRYLVKRTGEKVFLECVQDMDHENMFWYRQDPGLGLRLIYFSYDVKMKEKGDIPEGYSVSREKKERFSLILESASTNQTSMYLCASSVQENDNQPQHFGDGTRLSIL.

This clonotype occurred a few times. A read error may explain this, as a much larger clone is one base away. This chain joins TRBV15 and TRBJ2-3; possible D gene TRBD1, 5 bases. Germline CDR1 LNHNV, CDR2 YYDKDF (reference sequence). The CDR3 totals 15 residues. V was clipped by 6 bases and J by 4 bases, with 17 bases between them. The chain's CDR3 is CATRDHRSYADTQYF. The DNA for the CDR3 is TGTGCCACCAGGGATCACAGGTCGTACGCAGATACGCAGTATTTT.

This clonotype was counted many times. The chain uses TRBV5-5 and TRBJ1-2, with 8 bases fitting TRBD1. V trimming: 4 bases; J trimming: 0 bases; junction bases outside the gene matches: 2. The CDR3 is made up of 14 amino acids. CDR1 SGHKS and CDR2 YYEKEE come from the germline V gene (reference sequence). CDR3: CASSEDRANYGYTF. The DNA for the CDR3 is TGTGCCAGCAGCGAGGACAGGGCTAACTATGGCTACACCTTC.